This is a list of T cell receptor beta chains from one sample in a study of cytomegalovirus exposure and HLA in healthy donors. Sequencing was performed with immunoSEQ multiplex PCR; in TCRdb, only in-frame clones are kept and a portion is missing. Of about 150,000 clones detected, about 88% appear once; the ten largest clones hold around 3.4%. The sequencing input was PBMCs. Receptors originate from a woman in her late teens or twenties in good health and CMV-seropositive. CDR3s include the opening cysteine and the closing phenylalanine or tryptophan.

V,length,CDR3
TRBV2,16,CASRVAGVLRYNEQFF
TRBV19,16,CASSIKGGRGTTEAFF
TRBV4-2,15,CASTHNRAADEKLFF
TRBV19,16,CASSIAGTSGRETQYF
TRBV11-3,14,CASSLGPDRTLEFF
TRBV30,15,CAWSPLERSTDTQYF
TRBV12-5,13,CASGIGTAITQYF
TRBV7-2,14,CASSFDDSTYEQYF
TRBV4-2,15,CASSQDRTSIYEQFF
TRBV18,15,CASSPDWGVQETQYF
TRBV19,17,CASSNRDRGYDTGELFF
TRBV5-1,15,CASSLGSSSGDTQYF
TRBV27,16,CASSLETGLPFNEQFF
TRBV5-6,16,CASSLTGSRVGYGYTF
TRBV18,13,CASSPPLLEKLFF
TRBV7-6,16,CASSTFRDTSSNEQFF
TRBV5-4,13,CASSLVAGETQYF
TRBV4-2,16,CASRQGTGYSNQPQHF
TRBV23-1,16,CASRVGKGLGANVLTF
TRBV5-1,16,CASSLDANSANQPQHF
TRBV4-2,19,CASSHHAGTGGSGANVLTF
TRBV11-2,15,CASSFWAAANEKLFF
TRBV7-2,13,CASSLGTFNEQFF
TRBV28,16,CATPPGLAGVKDTQYF
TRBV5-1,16,CASSIEQGARSNEQFF
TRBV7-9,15,CASSYAGAAADTQYF
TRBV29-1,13,CSVAQQGGYGYTF
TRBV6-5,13,CASRSPAGGKLFF
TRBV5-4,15,CASSFLDRREETQYF
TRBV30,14,CAWSDGTSGAEQFF
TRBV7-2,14,CASSLGPRDQPQHF
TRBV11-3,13,CASTWRGKETQYF
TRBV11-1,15,CASSPLQKSGEGYTF
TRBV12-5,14,CASALRTGGNTIYF
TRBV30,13,CAWSRQGNEKLFF
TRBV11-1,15,CASSSRQPSYNEQFF
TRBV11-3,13,CASSGPTSAGQYF
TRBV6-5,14,CASRKARGLYGYTF
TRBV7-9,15,CASSPIPTGGETQYF
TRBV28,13,CASRSQLNTEAFF
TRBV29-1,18,CSTSRLIGLAGVSDTQYF
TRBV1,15,CTSSQEIQDYNEQFF
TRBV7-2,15,CASSLYGSSYNEQFF
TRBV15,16,CATSRGSTIAAETQYF
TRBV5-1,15,CASSLGGRNNQPQHF
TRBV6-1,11,CASKGTYEQYF
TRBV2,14,CASERGTTYNEQFF
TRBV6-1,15,CASSLQGPSNQPQHF
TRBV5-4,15,CASSSGSGHYYEQYF
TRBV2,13,CASSGEGNTEAFF